Here is one T cell receptor (beta chain) with its context. What it binds is not known. The data stem from a study of PD-1 blockade in classical Hodgkin lymphoma. Study-wide results and limits: Possible causes of repertoire differences, disease activity or prior therapy, remain undefined. Healthy donors reportedly exceeded newly diagnosed patients in baseline TCR diversity.

The table came from immunoSEQ multiplex PCR; TCRdb's copy has only in-frame clones and leaves some out. The sample lists roughly 23,000 clones; roughly 89% were seen once. Time point denoted: newly diagnosed, previously untreated cHL patient sample. Magnetic depletion of unwanted cells isolated CD4+ T cells from thawed PBMCs. PBMCs representing newly diagnosed, untreated classical Hodgkin lymphoma functioned as the comparison. This CDR3 is 15 amino acids long. V was trimmed by 4 bases and J by 2 bases, leaving 16 bases between them. Per the germline V gene, CDR1 is SGHDT and CDR2 is YYEEEE. The clonotype originates from a human donor with classical Hodgkin lymphoma. Input material: CD4+ T cells from blood. The chain is built from TRBV5-6 and TRBJ2-7; no clear D gene. CDR3 nucleotides: TGTGCCAGCAGCCATAGTGTTACGAAACCCTACGAGCAGTACTTC. It yields the protein CASSHSVTKPYEQYF.